A selection of T cell receptor beta chains follows, all from one sample in a study of T cells in Graves' hyperthyroidism and ophthalmopathy. TCRdb called the multiplex PCR reads again in MiXCR, with one record for every CDR3 protein. The sample lists more than 350,000 distinct CDR3 sequences; 17% were seen once. Sample: blood. The receptors come from a woman in her 30s with Graves' hyperthyroidism that later progressed to Graves' ophthalmopathy. Each CDR3 is given with its conserved first and last residue. Each record gives: J gene, V gene, clone size, D gene, CDR3 protein. A D gene is named only where the DNA matches it firmly. Size is omitted from some rows. Given values are once, few, many or a class for expanded clones.

>TRBJ1-5|TRBV6-1|many|TRBD1
CASSRTTGEGNQPQHF
>TRBJ2-2|TRBV5-5|few|.
CASSSSDWEPRTGELFF
>TRBJ2-3|TRBV9|many|.
CASSVEGQDTDTQYF
>TRBJ2-1|TRBV5-4|.|TRBD2
CASSLGLAPTNEQFF
>TRBJ2-2|TRBV5-6|few|.
CASSYETSGTGELFF
>TRBJ2-7|TRBV5-1|many|.
CASRLTSYEQYF
>TRBJ2-1|TRBV7-9|many|.
CASSLRGRGSYNEQFF
>TRBJ1-5|TRBV6-1|many|TRBD1
CASSPDRGAHQPQHF
>TRBJ2-1|TRBV5-1|.|.
CASSLASHNEQFF
>TRBJ1-2|TRBV28|many|.
CASSFGGRDFYGYTF
>TRBJ2-4|TRBV20-1|.|.
CSARDQGAKNIQYF
>TRBJ2-2|TRBV18|few|TRBD1
CASSPMTGDIAGELFF
>TRBJ2-3|TRBV2|many|.
CASVLVADTQYF
>TRBJ2-7|TRBV15|many|.
CATSRGPGLPHF
>TRBJ2-5|TRBV2|many|TRBD2
CASSASGQREQETQYF
>TRBJ1-4|TRBV28|few|.
CASSLSRYNEKLFF
>TRBJ2-3|TRBV29-1|many|TRBD2
CSARGTQGLAGESTDTQYF
>TRBJ2-7|TRBV20-1|.|TRBD2
CSAPHGTSVSYEQYF
>TRBJ2-5|TRBV18|.|.
CASSPSYGASETQYF
>TRBJ1-1|TRBV12-3/TRBV12-4|many|TRBD1
CASILDRGRTEAFF
>TRBJ2-7|TRBV20-1|many|TRBD2
CSARRQRGGTYEQYF
>TRBJ2-7|TRBV7-9|few|.
CASRIDSYEQYF
>TRBJ2-7|TRBV6-1|.|.
CAGSEADWTYEQYF
>TRBJ2-1|TRBV28|.|TRBD2
CASTVGAGRVGNEQFF
>TRBJ2-7|TRBV10-3|.|.
CAIGSSYEQYF
>TRBJ1-1|TRBV30|.|TRBD1
CAWSGTGSTEAFF
>TRBJ2-7|TRBV12-3/TRBV12-4|many|.
CASSWGVGASYEQYF
>TRBJ2-3|TRBV27|many|TRBD2
CASSLVGLAELSSTDTQYF
>TRBJ1-1|TRBV30|many|.
CAWSGRVEAFF
>TRBJ2-7|TRBV7-9|many|.
CASSPYEQYF
>TRBJ2-1|TRBV28|many|.
CASTPGPGQYNEQFF
>TRBJ2-7|TRBV6-1|many|.
CASSEAVLGLASYEQYF
>TRBJ1-4|TRBV10-3|many|.
CASGTSEKLFF